The 13 T cell receptor beta chains below come from one sample, sequenced in a study of blood T cell repertoires in COVID-19. Repertoires were generated with immunoSEQ multiplex PCR, while TCRdb's copy carries only in-frame clones and drops some. This sample has approximately 310,000 clones, with around 85% found just once. Sequenced: PBMCs or T cells enriched from blood (not recorded which). The receptors stem from a man aged 30-40 years who had recovered from COVID-19.

The V and J genes are TRBV5-1 and TRBJ2-5, with 8 bases matching TRBD2. The germline V gene encodes CDR1 SGHRS and CDR2 YFSETQ. The J segment lost 4 bases and the V segment lost 4 bases, leaving 9 bases of the junction unmatched. This CDR3 has 15 residues. CDR3 loop: CASSPGLVSTETQYF. Here the CDR3 DNA reads TGCGCCAGCAGCCCGGGACTAGTCAGTACAGAGACCCAGTACTTC. Full variable domain (missing parts from reference TRBV5-1 and TRBJ2-5): KAGVTQTPRYLIKTRGQQVTLSCSPISGHRSVSWYQQTPGQGLQFLFEYFSETQRNKGNFPGRFSGRQFSNSRSEMNVSTLELGDSALYLCASSPGLVSTETQYFGPGTRLLVL.

The chain has TRBV9 and TRBJ2-5, with TRBD1 as a possible D gene (6 bases). This CDR3 region has 14 residues. From germline, CDR1 is SGDLS and CDR2 YYNGEE. Trimming shortened V by 4 bases and J by 1 base, and 11 bases separated the two germline ends. CDR3 sequence: CASSPRGGQETQYF. CDR3 nucleotides: TGTGCCAGCAGCCCCCGAGGGGGCCAAGAGACCCAGTACTTC.

The chain links TRBV19 to TRBJ1-2, with D hard to call. CDR3 length equals 12 residues. The germline V gene has CDR1 LNHDA and CDR2 SQIVND (reference sequence). V was trimmed by 4 bases and J by 6 bases, leaving 9 bases between them. The CDR3 region is CASSRRDDGYTF. CDR3 bases: TGTGCCAGTAGTAGGCGGGATGATGGCTACACCTTC.

V and J are TRBV7-9 and TRBJ2-3; no clear D gene. Germline CDR1 and CDR2: SEHNR and FQNEAQ (reference sequence). The germline V and J ends were trimmed by 3 bases and 10 bases, with 11 bases remaining between them. This CDR3 spans 12 amino acids. CDR3 sequence reads: CASSFGEVSQYF. CDR3 in DNA: TGTGCCAGCAGCTTCGGAGAGGTGTCGCAGTATTTT.

The chain carries TRBV19 and TRBJ2-3; D call uncertain. The CDR3 spans 11 residues. Germline CDR1 and CDR2: LNHDA and SQIVND (reference sequence). V lost 5 bases to trimming and J lost 5 bases, with 5 bases between them. CDR3 protein: CASSAGDTQYF. The CDR3 coding sequence is TGTGCCAGTAGTGCAGGAGATACGCAGTATTTT.

The rearrangement links TRBV15 to TRBJ1-4; TRBD1 agrees at 8 bases. Germline CDR1 and CDR2: LNHNV and YYDKDF (reference sequence). The CDR3 consists of 15 residues. After removal of 2 bases from V and 8 bases from J, the junction contained 7 bases not matched to a gene. CDR3 loop: CATSRSSTGDEKLFF. CDR3 DNA: TGTGCCACCAGCAGATCGTCGACAGGGGACGAAAAACTGTTTTTT.

A word on this clone: One end of the junction does not line up with germline, which may come from a read error. This same CDR3 is encoded by further DNA sequences in the sample. The chain has TRBV4-2 and TRBJ2-7; TRBD2 is a possible D gene (7 bases). The V gene's germline CDR1 is LGHNA and CDR2 YNFKEQ. This CDR3 is 16 amino acids long. As DNA, the CDR3 is TGTGCCAGTAGCCAAGATTCAGGGGAGGGCTCCTACGAGCAGTACTTC. Translating gives CASSQDSGEGSYEQYF.

This clone was detected once. The chain combines TRBV27 with TRBJ1-3; possibly TRBD1 for D (6 bases). This CDR3 is built from 15 residues. Germline values: CDR1 MNHEY, CDR2 SMNVEV (reference sequence). Trimming stripped 5 bases from V and 2 bases from J, with 13 bases between. The CDR3 loop is CASSRNREAGNTIYF. CDR3 sequence (DNA): TGTGCCAGCAGTCGAAACAGGGAAGCTGGAAACACCATATATTTT.

This clone has more than one count but fewer than ten. The J gene is TRBJ2-3, the V gene TRBV18; D may be TRBD2 (6 bases). With 3 bases removed from V and 5 bases from J, the gap between germline ends came to 12 bases. The CDR3 has 14 amino acids. Germline values: CDR1 KGHSH, CDR2 LQKENI. The CDR3 coding sequence is TGTGCCAGCTCACCTCGCGGGGCCCGAGATACGCAGTATTTT. Translating gives CASSPRGARDTQYF.

This sequence joins TRBV30 and TRBJ1-1, with D possibly TRBD1 on 6 matching bases. CDR3 length equals 13 residues. V lost 0 bases and J lost 2, with 7 bases in between. Germline V lookup: CDR1 GTSNPN, CDR2 SVGIG (reference sequence). Here the CDR3 reads CAWSVGHNTEAFF. Written as DNA, the CDR3 is TGTGCCTGGAGTGTGGGACACAACACTGAAGCTTTCTTT. The full variable domain, with the rest looked up from reference TRBV30 and TRBJ1-1, is SQTIHQWPATLVQPVGSPLSLECTVEGTSNPNLYWYRQAAGRGLQLLFYSVGIGQISSEVPQNLSASRPQDRQFILSSKKLLLSDSGFYLCAWSVGHNTEAFFGQGTRLTVV.

The chain employs TRBV19 and TRBJ2-1; D gene ambiguous. This CDR3 has 11 amino acids. Per the germline V gene, CDR1 is LNHDA and CDR2 is SQIVND (reference sequence). V was shortened by 3 bases and J by 14 bases, with 11 bases between the two germline ends. DNA for the CDR3: TGTGCCAGTAGTATCACCGGGTTAAAGTTCTTC. Protein sequence: CASSITGLKFF.

The V gene is TRBV6-2 or TRBV6-3, the J gene TRBJ1-2; 10 bases are a match to TRBD1. V lost 4 bases to trimming and J lost 6 bases; unmatched junction nucleotides: 8. Looked up from germline, CDR1 is MNHEY and CDR2 is SVGEGT. The CDR3 spans 15 residues. DNA of the CDR3: TGTGCCAGCAGTTCTAGGACAGGGGGAAGACATGGCTACACCTTC. Protein sequence: CASSSRTGGRHGYTF.

This sequence joins TRBV27 and TRBJ2-6, with D perhaps matching TRBD2 (5 bases). V dropped 8 bases and J dropped 0 bases, with 14 bases sitting between them. This CDR3 comprises 16 residues. Germline-derived CDR1 and CDR2 are MNHEY and SMNVEV (reference sequence). CDR3 amino acids: CASGLEANSGANVLTF. The CDR3 coding sequence is TGTGCCAGCGGACTCGAGGCCAACTCTGGGGCCAACGTCCTGACTTTC.